This T cell receptor (beta chain) was documented in a study of shared clonotypes between healthy human individuals. Measured with immunoSEQ multiplex PCR; TCRdb has only the in-frame clones, and not every one. The profile shows 2 million to 3 million clones, approximately 93% of them singletons. Study conclusions and caveats: A handful of donors showed sharing of approximately 4.7% of naive CD4 clonotypes. Sampling was confined to blood; repertoires within tissues likely differ.

The V end lost 0 bases, the J end lost 4 bases, and 10 bases lay between the germline ends. CDR3 length equals 14 residues. Looked up from germline, CDR1 is SGHNT and CDR2 is YYREEE (reference sequence). This clone showed up just once. Its antigen is not identified. This TCR derives from a man between 18 and 29 years old in good health. Some clones in this sample may be carry-over from other donors' samples. The sample comprised naive CD4+ T cells from PBMCs. Subset: CD45RA+ positively selected. The genes are TRBV5-4 and TRBJ2-5; no clear D. CDR3 in DNA: TGTGCCAGCAGCTTGGGCCAAACGGGAGAGACCCAGTACTTC. Translating gives CASSLGQTGETQYF.